This TCR beta chain was captured by sequencing in a study of T cell responses to AZD1222 COVID-19 vaccine (dated by TCRdb to 2020 to 2022). For the wider study: AZD1222 recipients with second doses at about 4 weeks or about 12 weeks were pooled, because spike-specific TCR depth and breadth did not differ between schedules. Trial participants were enrolled into age subgroups of 18-55, 56-69 and 70-plus years, which contained around 150, 28 and 57 TCR-sequenced participants, respectively. TCR sequencing was performed for about 250 trial participants, of whom approximately 200 were given two doses of AZD1222 and around 25 were given two doses of MenACWY control vaccine. Study-wide findings and limitations: The whole spike protein was spanned by vaccine-associated CD4 TCRs, and dominant responses were seen in regions 160-218 and 743-854. Conclusions about previously exposed vaccinees were limited because only six AZD1222 recipients were SARS-CoV-2 seropositive at baseline. The 56-69-year group was small, and its depth increase did not reach significance, likely because of low power. Most participants were white British and females outnumbered males, and the authors suggested that clonal diversity may have been underestimated. Nearly half of unique spike-specific TCRs reportedly recognized epitopes outside regions mutated in the B.1.351 and B.1.1.7 variants. Because no day 14 peak-response samples were available, repertoires were characterized only after the peak T cell response. After two AZD1222 doses, spike-specific TCR breadth and depth were significantly higher than at day 0 and than in MenACWY recipients.

A note on this clone: The clone's antigen remains unknown. No base quality information exists; no much larger clone differs at one position.

The CDR3 regions of human TCRbeta chains were analyzed by immunosequencing. The paper's processing steps were these. Repertoire TCRs were checked for matches against a reference library of SARS-CoV-2-specific TCRs that had been generated using the MIRA antigen-specificity platform. Breadth meant the fraction of unique TCRs that were SARS-CoV-2-associated, whereas depth meant the fraction of total T cells that were SARS-CoV-2-associated. Using the MIRA data, every spike-specific TCR was mapped to the spike region that the TCR reacted to and assigned to either a CD4 or a CD8 class. Log10-transformed breadth and depth values were compared by one-way ANOVA with Sidak's multiple comparisons tests. The table comes from immuneACCESS by way of TCRdb, which keeps in-frame sequences with V and J called. Part of the clones is missing from these tables; in studies checked, under half for an unresolved V gene and the rest for unknown reasons. The D gene and trimming were derived from the DNA, and the V and J assignments and clone size from that table. The sample table lists about 100,000 clones, 86% of them with a count of one. 1.4% of the sample belongs to the ten largest clones.

The germline V gene gives CDR1 as MGHDK and CDR2 as SYGVNS. Taken from cysteine to phenylalanine, the CDR3 has 12 residues. Only the CDR3 portion is preserved as DNA: 36 bases, with reading frame beginning at the first base. Trimming takes 2 bases off V and 10 bases off J; junction bases not matched to a gene: 3. This specimen's time point label, per the study, means: baseline before first vaccination. Samples from vaccinated people were obtained from the UK trials COV001 and COV002, which included a single-blind randomized controlled phase 2/3 trial of AZD1222 (ChAdOx1 nCoV-19) in healthy adults. Trial participant PBMC samples were collected at day 0 and day 28 after the second dose for TCRbeta chain sequencing.

The material sequenced was peripheral blood, taken on day 0 of AZD1222 vaccination. The chain uses TRBV25-1 and TRBJ1-1; 8 nucleotides in the junction match TRBD1. The TCR was taken from an adult in good health. The DNA sequence follows: TGTGCCAGCAGTGAAGGGACAGGAAGAGCTTTCTTT. This encodes CASSEGTGRAFF.